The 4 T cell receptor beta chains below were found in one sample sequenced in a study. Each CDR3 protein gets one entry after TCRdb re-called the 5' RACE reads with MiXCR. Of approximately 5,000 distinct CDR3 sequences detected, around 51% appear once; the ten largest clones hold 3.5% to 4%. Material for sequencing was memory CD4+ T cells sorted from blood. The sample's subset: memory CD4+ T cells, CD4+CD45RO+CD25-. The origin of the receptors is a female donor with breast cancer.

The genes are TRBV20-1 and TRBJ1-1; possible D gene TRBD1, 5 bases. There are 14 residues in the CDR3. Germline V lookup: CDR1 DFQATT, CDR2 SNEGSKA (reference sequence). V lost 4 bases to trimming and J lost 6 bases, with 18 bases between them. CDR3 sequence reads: CSAIDRGGLAEAFF. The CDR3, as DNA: TGCAGTGCTATAGATCGGGGGGGGTTGGCTGAAGCTTTCTTT.

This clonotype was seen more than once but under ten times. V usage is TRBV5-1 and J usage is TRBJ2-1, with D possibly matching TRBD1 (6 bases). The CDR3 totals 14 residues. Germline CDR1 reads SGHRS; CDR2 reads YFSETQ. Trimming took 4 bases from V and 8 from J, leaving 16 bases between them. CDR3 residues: CASSVQVQGDEQFF. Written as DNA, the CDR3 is TGCGCCAGCAGCGTCCAAGTACAGGGCGATGAGCAGTTCTTC.

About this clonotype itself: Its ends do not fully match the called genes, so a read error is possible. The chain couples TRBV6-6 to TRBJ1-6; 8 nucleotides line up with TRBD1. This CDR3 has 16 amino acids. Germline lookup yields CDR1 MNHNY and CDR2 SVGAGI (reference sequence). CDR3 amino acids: CTSRTGNRSYNSPLHF. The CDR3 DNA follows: TGTACCAGCAGGACAGGGAACCGCTCCTATAATTCACCCCTCCACTTT.

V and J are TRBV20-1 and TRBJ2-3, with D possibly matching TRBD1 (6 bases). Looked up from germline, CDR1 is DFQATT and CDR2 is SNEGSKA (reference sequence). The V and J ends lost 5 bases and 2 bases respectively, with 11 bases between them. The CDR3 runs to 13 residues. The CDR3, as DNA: TGCAGTGCTGAGTGGACAGCCACAGATACGCAGTATTTT. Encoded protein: CSAEWTATDTQYF.